This entry features one T cell receptor beta chain sequence. Germline CDR1 LGHNA, CDR2 YNFKEQ. The ends lost 2 bases at V and 8 bases at J; junction bases unmatched: 10. This CDR3 spans 15 amino acids. The data stem from a study of T cell changes during pregnancy in multiple sclerosis. Data came from immunoSEQ multiplex PCR; TCRdb stores just in-frame clones and leaves some out. Here the sample spans around 67,000 clones, about nine tenths being singletons. The material sequenced was peripheral blood, taken in the first trimester of pregnancy. The receptor comes from a female donor with multiple sclerosis, enrolled in a pregnancy study. The rearrangement joins TRBV4-2 to TRBJ1-2; TRBD1 matches at 8 bases. The CDR3 loop is CASSQTKGTGDGYTF. As DNA, the CDR3 is TGTGCCAGCAGCCAAACTAAAGGGACAGGCGACGGCTACACCTTC.